This T cell receptor (beta chain) was identified in a study of technical replicates of blood from a few donors. The CDR3 consists of 15 residues. Trimming left V 2 bases short and J 2 bases short, with 11 bases between. CDR1 SGHRS and CDR2 YFSETQ come from the germline V gene. Repertoires were generated with immunoSEQ multiplex PCR, while TCRdb's copy carries only in-frame clones and drops some. The sample yields more than 10,000 clones, approximately 96% seen once. The source is a human donor in good health. Sequenced: PBMCs. The rearrangement links TRBV5-1 to TRBJ1-3; D possibly corresponds to TRBD1 (6 bases). The CDR3 is CASSFGGHPGNTIYF. CDR3 nucleotides: TGCGCCAGCAGCTTCGGGGGGCATCCTGGAAACACCATATATTTT.